The entry below gives a single T cell receptor (beta chain) sequence along with its context. CDR3 length equals 15 residues. The germline V gene encodes CDR1 SGDLS and CDR2 YYNGEE. Trimming removed 3 bases from V and 1 base from J; junction bases left unmatched: 3. The sample originates from a study of blood T cell repertoires in COVID-19. Study-wide background: The samples span acute and convalescent COVID-19 from the United States, Italy and Spain.

Original processing methods: Reference gene primers were amplified, and this amplification served to estimate nucleated cell counts. The assay was immunoSEQ multiplex PCR, and TCRdb's table has in-frame clones only and misses some. V and J calls and clone size are copied from that table; D and trimming were computed from the DNA. The data hold over 150,000 clones, with about three quarters observed a single time. Sequencing was performed on peripheral blood. The chain employs TRBV9 and TRBJ2-2; 7 nucleotides line up with TRBD2. The clonotype comes from an elderly man with acute or convalescent COVID-19. In DNA form, the CDR3 reads TGTGCCAGCAGCGAGAGCGGGGTGAACACCGGGGAGCTGTTTTTT. This gives the protein CASSESGVNTGELFF.